One sample yielded the 27 T cell receptor beta chains listed below, sequenced in a study of breast tumors, draining lymph nodes, adjacent tissues. TCRdb analysed the multiplex PCR reads with MiXCR anew, one entry per CDR3 protein. Of 150,000 to 250,000 distinct CDR3 sequences listed, approximately 33% are singletons. Axillary draining lymph nodes of breast cancer patients supplied the node samples. The specimen was axillary lymph node tissue. The receptors come from a female donor with breast cancer. Some clones in this sample may be carry-over from other donors' samples.

In its sample, this clonotype was seen many times. This may arise from a read error, as a much more abundant clone is one base away. The rearrangement links TRBV6-5 to TRBJ1-6; D not resolved. The CDR3 length is 13 residues. The V end was cut by 5 bases, the J end by 7 bases, with 9 bases between. Germline CDR1 MNHEY, CDR2 SVGAGI. The CDR3 nucleotides are TGTGCCAGCAGTCACGCAAGGAATTCACCCCTCCACTTT. Its translation is CASSHARNSPLHF.

V and J are TRBV7-9 and TRBJ2-3; weak D call: TRBD1 (7 bases). The CDR3 extends over 14 amino acids. Germline V lookup: CDR1 SEHNR, CDR2 FQNEAQ (reference sequence). V lost 3 bases, J lost 5 bases, and 12 bases lay in between. The CDR3 DNA follows: TGTGCCAGCAGCTTGGAGGGGGCTGGAGATACGCAGTATTTT. Translation gives CASSLEGAGDTQYF.

In this sample, this clonotype turned up many times. V and J are TRBV6-2 or TRBV6-3 and TRBJ1-4; D might be TRBD1 (5 bases). Trimming removed 0 bases at V and 0 bases at J, with 8 bases between. Per the germline V gene, CDR1 is MNHEY and CDR2 is SVGEGT. The CDR3 sequence is 16 residues long. The CDR3 region is CASSYSRVSTNEKLFF. The CDR3 region has the DNA TGTGCCAGCAGTTACTCCAGGGTTTCAACTAATGAAAAACTGTTTTTT.

About this clonotype: This may be a read error: a much more frequent sequence differs by one nucleotide. V and J are TRBV18 and TRBJ2-7, with 7 nucleotides matching TRBD1. The CDR3 spans 14 residues. Germline V CDR1 and CDR2: KGHSH, LQKENI. CDR3 in DNA: TGTGCCAGCGCACCAAGACAGGGTTTCTACGAGCAGTACTTC. Translating it yields CASAPRQGFYEQYF.

This clonotype was detected many times. Here the CDR3 DNA reads TGTGCCAGCAGTCACAGCTATGGCTACACCTTC. Its protein product is CASSHSYGYTF. The chain is built from TRBV28 and TRBJ1-2; D remains ambiguous. The CDR3 sequence is 11 residues long. V lost 5 bases, J lost 4 bases, and 5 bases lay in between. Germline lookup yields CDR1 MDHEN and CDR2 SYDVKM.

This clonotype was detected ten times or more. This rearrangement joins TRBV3-1 to TRBJ1-2; 7 bases map to TRBD1. The length of the CDR3 is 13 residues. Looked up from germline, CDR1 is LGHDT and CDR2 is YNNKEL (reference sequence). V lost 8 bases to trimming and J lost 0 bases; unmatched junction nucleotides: 3. This CDR3 is CASQGEPNYGYTF. For the CDR3, the DNA is TGTGCCAGCCAGGGGGAGCCTAACTATGGCTACACCTTC.

There are many counts of this clonotype. A single base separates this from a much larger clone, so it may be a read error. The V gene is TRBV5-5, the J gene TRBJ1-6; no reliable D call. Germline V gene lookup returns CDR1 SGHKS and CDR2 YYEKEE (reference sequence). The CDR3 runs 13 residues. CDR3 bases: TGTGCCAGCAGCTCAGACCTAAATTCACCCCCCCACTTT. Protein product: CASSSDLNSPPHF.

This clonotype came up once. V and J are TRBV2 and TRBJ1-4; D unresolved. The V gene lost 4 bases and the J gene lost 13 bases, with 16 bases spanning the gap. Germline CDR1 SNHLY, CDR2 FYNNEI. The CDR3 runs to 13 residues. The CDR3 DNA is TGTGCCAGCAGTGTAGTGAGGACTGAAGCACTGTTTTTT. It encodes CASSVVRTEALFF.

This clonotype has a count of ten or more. CDR3 DNA: TGTGCCAGCAGCCCCCTGGAGGGACTTCCCACCGGGGAGCTGTTTTTT. As protein: CASSPLEGLPTGELFF. The chain links TRBV7-9 to TRBJ2-2, with D perhaps matching TRBD2 (6 bases). Trimming removed 5 bases from V and 4 bases from J, with 17 bases in between. The CDR3 runs to 16 residues. CDR1 and CDR2 (germline): SEHNR, FQNEAQ (reference sequence).

This clonotype was recorded at least ten times. This rearrangement joins TRBV3-1 to TRBJ1-6; maybe TRBD1 (5 bases). V was shortened by 2 bases and J by 6 bases, with 8 bases between the two germline ends. The CDR3 covers 14 residues. Germline V lookup: CDR1 LGHDT, CDR2 YNNKEL (reference sequence). The CDR3 nucleotides are TGTGCCAGCAGCCAACGCGGGGGTAATTCACCCCTCCACTTT. Its translation: CASSQRGGNSPLHF.

This chain links TRBV7-2 with TRBJ2-5; 9 nucleotides match TRBD2. CDR1 is SGHTA, CDR2 FQGNSA, per germline. The CDR3 is made up of 18 amino acids. J lost 5 bases, V lost 1 base, and 14 bases had no gene match. The CDR3 DNA reads TGTGCCAGCAGCTTAGTTAGCGGGAGAGGGGGAAATCGGGAGACCCAGTACTTC. Translation gives CASSLVSGRGGNRETQYF.

This clonotype was recorded many times. The chain couples TRBV7-3 to TRBJ2-3; 10 bases align to TRBD2. V dropped 0 bases and J dropped 4; count of bases not matched to a gene: 1. CDR3 size: 15 residues. The germline V gene has CDR1 SGHTA and CDR2 FQGTGA. CDR3 protein: CASSLTGTSADTQYF. The CDR3 DNA is TGTGCCAGCAGCTTAACGGGGACTAGCGCAGATACGCAGTATTTT. Full variable domain (outside the CDR3, taken from reference TRBV7-3 and TRBJ2-3): GAGVSQTPSNKVTEKGKYVELRCDPISGHTALYWYRQSLGQGPEFLIYFQGTGAADDSGLPNDRFFAVRPEGSVSTLKIQRTERGDSAVYLCASSLTGTSADTQYFGPGTRLTVL.

This clonotype was recorded at least ten times. The V gene is TRBV6-1, the J gene TRBJ2-7, with D unclear. Trimming left V 1 base short and J 0 bases short, with 10 bases between. This CDR3 spans 15 amino acids. CDR1 MNHNS and CDR2 SASEGT come from the germline V gene. CDR3 protein: CASSEGLLSSYEQYF. The DNA for the CDR3 is TGTGCCAGCAGTGAAGGACTCTTAAGCTCCTACGAGCAGTACTTC.

A note on this clonotype: This may come from a read error, since a much larger clone is one base off. V usage is TRBV10-3 and J usage is TRBJ2-5, with D perhaps TRBD1 (5 bases). The CDR3 contains 13 residues. The germline V and J ends were trimmed by 5 bases and 4 bases, with 11 bases remaining between them. CDR1 is ENHRY, CDR2 SYGVKD, per germline. CDR3 loop: CAISIDSRETQYF. Written as DNA, the CDR3 is TGTGCCATCAGTATCGACAGTAGAGAGACCCAGTACTTC.

This clonotype showed up many times. The chain carries TRBV10-3 and TRBJ2-7; D gene ambiguous. Germline-derived CDR1 and CDR2 are ENHRY and SYGVKD. With 3 bases removed from V and 0 bases from J, the gap between germline ends came to 9 bases. The CDR3 loop spans 14 amino acids. CDR3 sequence reads: CAISDESRSYEQYF. The CDR3 DNA reads TGTGCCATCAGTGACGAATCACGCTCCTACGAGCAGTACTTC.

The genes are TRBV7-2 and TRBJ2-7; 12 positions agree with TRBD1. Trimming took 4 bases from V and 6 from J; bases not matched to a gene: 7. CDR1 and CDR2 (germline): SGHTA, FQGNSA. The CDR3 has 15 amino acids. The CDR3 nucleotides are TGTGCCAGCAGCTCGACCGGGACAGGGGGCGCCGAGCAGTACTTC. This encodes CASSSTGTGGAEQYF.

This clonotype has ten or more counts. The chain uses TRBV6-5 and TRBJ2-1; 9 bases match TRBD1. V lost 0 bases and J lost 9; bases outside the gene matches: 6. The CDR3 totals 15 residues. Germline CDR1 reads MNHEY; CDR2 reads SVGAGI. The CDR3 DNA reads as TGTGCCAGCAGTTACTCGAACAGGGGGCGAATTGAGCAGTTCTTC. This translates into CASSYSNRGRIEQFF.

The chain joins TRBV14 to TRBJ1-3, with a tentative D call TRBD1 (6 bases). Germline loops: CDR1 SGHDN, CDR2 FVKESK. There are 16 residues in the CDR3. Deletions cut 4 bases from V and 3 bases from J, with 16 bases between. The CDR3 sequence: CASSRGRGLGGNTIYF. The CDR3 DNA reads TGTGCCAGCAGCCGCGGCAGGGGCCTAGGTGGAAACACCATATATTTT.

At least ten counts were recorded for this clonotype. The gene calls are TRBV20-1 and TRBJ2-3; D call uncertain. The V and J ends lost 3 bases and 0 bases respectively, with 10 bases between them. The CDR3 extends over 14 amino acids. Per germline, CDR1 DFQATT and CDR2 SNEGSKA (reference sequence). In DNA, the CDR3 is TGCAGTGCTAGTCGGTCCCATAGCACAGATACGCAGTATTTT. It encodes CSASRSHSTDTQYF.

This clonotype was counted a few times. The V gene is TRBV5-4, the J gene TRBJ2-1; no clear D gene. V was shortened by 4 bases and J by 2 bases, with 13 bases between the two germline ends. The germline V gene has CDR1 SGHNT and CDR2 YYREEE (reference sequence). This CDR3 is 15 amino acids long. This CDR3 is CASSRTLGTYNEQFF. The CDR3 DNA reads TGTGCCAGCAGCCGTACACTCGGCACCTACAATGAGCAGTTCTTC.

This clonotype occurred many times. The chain is built from TRBV4-3 and TRBJ2-1; the D gene could be TRBD1 or TRBD2 (5 bases each). Germline CDR1 LGHNA, CDR2 YSLEER. The CDR3 is made up of 16 amino acids. The ends were cut back, 4 bases at V and 0 bases at J, with 13 bases in the middle. CDR3 DNA sequence: TGCGCCAGCAGCCGGGCGGCAGGGAGCTCCTACAATGAGCAGTTCTTC. This sequence encodes CASSRAAGSSYNEQFF.

In this sample, this clonotype turned up many times. V is TRBV18 and J is TRBJ2-7; 7 bases are shared with TRBD1. V shed 4 bases, J shed 6 bases, and the junction held 9 bases outside the gene matches. The germline gives CDR1 KGHSH, CDR2 LQKENI. The CDR3 totals 14 residues. The CDR3 nucleotides read TGTGCCAGCTCACAGGGGGCCCTGTTCGGCGAGCAGTACTTC. Protein: CASSQGALFGEQYF.

This clonotype has ten or more counts. The CDR3 sequence: CASSVPWEGYTF. CDR3 bases: TGTGCCAGCAGTGTCCCCTGGGAGGGGTACACCTTC. The chain employs TRBV6-1 and TRBJ1-2; possibly TRBD1 for D (5 bases). The CDR3 is made up of 12 amino acids. V shed 4 bases and J shed 11 bases, with 14 bases lying between them. Germline CDR1 reads MNHNS; CDR2 reads SASEGT.

A remark on this clonotype: This may be a read error: a much more frequent sequence differs by one nucleotide. The chain carries TRBV18 and TRBJ2-7; D might be TRBD1 (6 bases). This CDR3 spans 14 amino acids. CDR1 and CDR2 (germline): KGHSH, LQKENI. CDR3 DNA sequence: TGTGCCAACTCACCACGCACAGGGCGCTACGAGCAGTACTTC. Translated, it gives CANSPRTGRYEQYF.

On this clonotype: This may arise from a read error, as a much more abundant clone is one base away. The V call is TRBV6-6, the J call TRBJ1-3, with 9 bases aligning to TRBD1. The V gene's germline CDR1 is MNHNY and CDR2 SVGAGI (reference sequence). The CDR3 is 18 residues long. The CDR3 spells CASSFTGTGSLSGDTIYF. The CDR3, as DNA: TGTGCCAGCAGTTTTACCGGGACAGGGAGTCTCTCTGGAGACACCATATATTTT.

This clonotype was found many times. This chain connects TRBV11-3 to TRBJ2-1; D unresolved. The V end was cut by 5 bases, the J end by 10 bases, with 12 bases between. This CDR3 region has 12 residues. CDR1 is SGHNT, CDR2 YENEEA, per germline. The CDR3 DNA sequence: TGTGCCAGCAGCCCCCCGGGCCCAGAGCAGTTCTTC. Amino acids: CASSPPGPEQFF.

Concerning this clonotype itself: A clone one base away is much larger, so this may be a read error. The chain couples TRBV12-3 or TRBV12-4 to TRBJ1-6, with D possibly TRBD1 on 5 matching bases. V was shortened by 5 bases and J by 13 bases, with 24 bases between the two germline ends. This CDR3 has 16 amino acids. This CDR3 is CASSHLQGLGSPPLHF. The CDR3 coding sequence is TGTGCCAGCAGTCACCTTCAGGGACTTGGTAGTCCGCCCCTCCACTTT.